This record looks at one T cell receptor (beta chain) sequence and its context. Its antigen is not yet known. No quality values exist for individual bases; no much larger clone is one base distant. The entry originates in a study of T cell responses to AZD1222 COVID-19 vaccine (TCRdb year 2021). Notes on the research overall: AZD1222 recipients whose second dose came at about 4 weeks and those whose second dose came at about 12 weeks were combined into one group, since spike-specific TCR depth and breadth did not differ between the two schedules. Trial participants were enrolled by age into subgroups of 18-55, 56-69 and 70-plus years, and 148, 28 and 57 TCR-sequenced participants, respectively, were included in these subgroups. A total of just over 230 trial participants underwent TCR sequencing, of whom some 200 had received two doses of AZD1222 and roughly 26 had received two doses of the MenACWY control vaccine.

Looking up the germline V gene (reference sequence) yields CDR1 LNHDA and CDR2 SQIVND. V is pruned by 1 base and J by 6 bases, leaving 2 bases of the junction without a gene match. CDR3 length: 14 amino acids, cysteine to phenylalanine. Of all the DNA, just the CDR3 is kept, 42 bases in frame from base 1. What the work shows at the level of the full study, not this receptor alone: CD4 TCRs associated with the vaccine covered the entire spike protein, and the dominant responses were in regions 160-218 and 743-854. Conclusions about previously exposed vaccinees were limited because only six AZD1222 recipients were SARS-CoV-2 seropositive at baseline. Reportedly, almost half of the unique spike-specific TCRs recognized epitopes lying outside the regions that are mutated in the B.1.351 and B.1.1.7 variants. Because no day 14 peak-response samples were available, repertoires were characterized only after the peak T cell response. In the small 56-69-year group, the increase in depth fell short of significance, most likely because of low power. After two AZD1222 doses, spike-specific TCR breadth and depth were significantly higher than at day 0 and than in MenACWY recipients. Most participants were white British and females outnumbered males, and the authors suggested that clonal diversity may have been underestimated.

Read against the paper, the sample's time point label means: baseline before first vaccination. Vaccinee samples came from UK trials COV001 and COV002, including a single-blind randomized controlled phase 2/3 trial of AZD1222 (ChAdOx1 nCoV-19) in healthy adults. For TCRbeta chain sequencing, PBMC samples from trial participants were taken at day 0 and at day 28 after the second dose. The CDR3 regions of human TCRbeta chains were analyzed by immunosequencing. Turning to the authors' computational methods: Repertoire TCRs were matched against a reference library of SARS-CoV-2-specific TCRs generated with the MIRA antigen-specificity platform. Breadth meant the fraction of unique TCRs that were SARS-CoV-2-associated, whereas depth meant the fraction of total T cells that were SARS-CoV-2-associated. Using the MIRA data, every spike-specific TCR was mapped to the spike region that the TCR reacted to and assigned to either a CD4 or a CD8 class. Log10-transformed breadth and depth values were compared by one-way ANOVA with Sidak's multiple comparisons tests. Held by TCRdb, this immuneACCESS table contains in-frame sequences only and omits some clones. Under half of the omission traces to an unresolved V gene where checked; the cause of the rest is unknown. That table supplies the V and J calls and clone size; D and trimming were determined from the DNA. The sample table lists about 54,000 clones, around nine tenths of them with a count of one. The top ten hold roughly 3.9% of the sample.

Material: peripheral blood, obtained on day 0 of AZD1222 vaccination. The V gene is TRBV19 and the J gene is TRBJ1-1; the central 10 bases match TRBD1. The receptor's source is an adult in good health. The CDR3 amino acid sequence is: CASSIGQGASEAFF. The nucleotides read TGTGCCAGTAGTATAGGACAGGGGGCCTCTGAAGCTTTCTTT.